The rows below give T cell receptor beta chains drawn from one sample of a study of blood T cell repertoires in COVID-19. The table came from immunoSEQ multiplex PCR; TCRdb's copy has only in-frame clones and leaves some out. This repertoire shows about 35,000 clones, over 75% found once; its top ten account for roughly 44%. Specimen: peripheral blood. The receptors shown here come from a human donor in a cohort sampled during active COVID-19. The CDR3 runs from the conserved cysteine through the conserved F or W. D genes are given only for firm matches. The size field is filled for only some rows; it gives once, few, many or a size class.

abundance	v_gene	j_gene	d_gene	CDR3nt	CDR3aa
once	TRBV9	TRBJ1-4	TRBD1	TGTGCCAGCAGCCCCCGACAGGGCGAATATGAAAAACTGTTTTTT	CASSPRQGEYEKLFF
.	TRBV6-2/TRBV6-3	TRBJ1-6	TRBD1	TGTGCCAGCAGTTACAACGGACAGGCGATTTATAATTCACCCCTCCACTTT	CASSYNGQAIYNSPLHF
.	TRBV7-2	TRBJ2-5	TRBD2	TGTGCCAGCAGCTACGTAGCGGGGGGGCTATCGCAAGAGACCCAGTACTTC	CASSYVAGGLSQETQYF
.	TRBV5-6	TRBJ2-1	TRBD1	TGTGCCAGCAGCCCACCCGGGACAGGCGTTGTCAATGAGCAGTTCTTC	CASSPPGTGVVNEQFF
.	TRBV28	TRBJ2-1	TRBD1	TGTGCCAGCAGTAAACTGACAGGGATCAATGAGCAGTTCTTC	CASSKLTGINEQFF
.	TRBV19	TRBJ1-5	.	TGTGCCAGTAGTCCCCGACAAGACCATAGCAATCAGCCCCAGCATTTT	CASSPRQDHSNQPQHF
.	TRBV4-1	TRBJ2-1	TRBD1	TGCGCCAGCAGAACTCCGGGACAGTACAATGAGCAGTTCTTC	CASRTPGQYNEQFF
.	TRBV15	TRBJ2-3	TRBD2	TGTGCCACCAGCAGAGATGAAGCGGGGGGTGGCACAGATACGCAGTATTTT	CATSRDEAGGGTDTQYF
few	TRBV19	TRBJ1-5	TRBD1	TGTGCCAGCACGACAGGGGACAATCAGCCCCAGCATTTT	CASTTGDNQPQHF
.	TRBV7-2	TRBJ1-6	TRBD1	TGTGCCAGCAGCTTAATCCCGGGACAGGGAAATTCACCCCTCCACTTT	CASSLIPGQGNSPLHF
.	TRBV18	TRBJ1-1	.	TGTGCCAGCTCACAAGCGAACTTGAACACTGAAGCTTTCTTT	CASSQANLNTEAFF
.	TRBV20-1	TRBJ1-2	TRBD1	TGCAGTGCTAGTTGGAGGACAGGGGGAACCGGCTACACCTTC	CSASWRTGGTGYTF
.	TRBV13	TRBJ2-1	TRBD1	TGTGCCAGCAGCTCGGGACAGATCTACAATGAGCAGTTCTTC	CASSSGQIYNEQFF
.	TRBV11-2	TRBJ1-1	.	TGTGCCAGCAGTCTGCAGGCAGACACTGAAGCTTTCTTT	CASSLQADTEAFF
.	TRBV29-1	TRBJ1-2	.	TGCAGCGTTGAAGGGGGCAGGGGAAGCGGGGTATATGGCTACACCTTC	CSVEGGRGSGVYGYTF
.	TRBV11-2	TRBJ2-6	.	TGTGCCAGCAGCTCTAGGGGCTCTGGGGCCAACGTCCTGACTTTC	CASSSRGSGANVLTF
.	TRBV29-1	TRBJ1-3	TRBD1	TGCAGCGTTGAGAACAGGGGTCGTGGAAACACCATATATTTT	CSVENRGRGNTIYF
.	TRBV28	TRBJ1-1	TRBD1	TGTGCCACCCGACAGGGAGGAGGGAACACTGAAGCTTTCTTT	CATRQGGGNTEAFF
.	TRBV18	TRBJ2-2	TRBD1	TGTGCCAGCTCACCCCAGGGGGCGCGGAACACCGGGGAGCTGTTTTTT	CASSPQGARNTGELFF
.	TRBV10-1	TRBJ2-7	TRBD1	TGCGCCAGCAGCCGGGACAGCAACTACGAGCAGTACTTC	CASSRDSNYEQYF
.	TRBV19	TRBJ2-7	TRBD1	TGTGCCAGTAGTCCCTACAGGGGGCGCGACGAGCAGTACTTC	CASSPYRGRDEQYF
.	TRBV18	TRBJ2-3	.	TGTGCCAGCTCACCACCTAACACAGATACGCAGTATTTT	CASSPPNTDTQYF
.	TRBV18	TRBJ1-1	.	TGTGCCAGCTCACCCCGGGACAATCCGAACACTGAAGCTTTCTTT	CASSPRDNPNTEAFF
.	TRBV5-8	TRBJ2-1	.	TGTGCCAGCAGCTTGTATCTACTAAACAAGGGGAATGAGCAGTTCTTC	CASSLYLLNKGNEQFF
.	TRBV28	TRBJ2-6	.	TGTGCCAGCAGTTTAAGGGGGTCTGGGGCCAACGTCCTGACTTTC	CASSLRGSGANVLTF
.	TRBV4-3	TRBJ2-6	TRBD2	TGCGCCAGCAGCCTCGATAGCGGGTCTGGGGCCAACGTCCTGACTTTC	CASSLDSGSGANVLTF
.	TRBV5-1	TRBJ2-1	TRBD2	TGCGCCAGCAGTAGTGGGACTAGCATTGTCAATGAGCAGTTCTTC	CASSSGTSIVNEQFF
.	TRBV23-1	TRBJ2-1	TRBD2	TGCGCCAGCAGTGAGCTAGCGGGGGGGAACAATGAGCAGTTCTTC	CASSELAGGNNEQFF
.	TRBV24-1	TRBJ2-1	.	TGTGCCACCAGTGATTTGGGAAGGGGGGGCGATGAGCAGTTCTTC	CATSDLGRGGDEQFF
.	TRBV23-1	TRBJ2-4	TRBD1	TGCGCCAGCAGACATAGACAGGGGCTAAACATTCAGTACTTC	CASRHRQGLNIQYF
.	TRBV6-5	TRBJ2-1	TRBD2	TGTGCCAGCAGGAGCGGGGGGGCCGGCTACAATGAGCAGTTCTTC	CASRSGGAGYNEQFF
.	TRBV15	TRBJ2-4	TRBD1	TGTGCCACCAGCCCTCAGCGGGGGACAGGGGCGGTTGCCAAAAACATTCAGTACTTC	CATSPQRGTGAVAKNIQYF
.	TRBV7-9	TRBJ1-4	TRBD1	TGTGCCAGCAGCCCCCGGACAGGGGGGAATGAAAAACTGTTTTTT	CASSPRTGGNEKLFF
.	TRBV7-2	TRBJ1-1	TRBD1	TGTGCCAGCAGCTCGGGACAGGGGGCCCCTGAAGCTTTCTTT	CASSSGQGAPEAFF
.	TRBV6-5	TRBJ1-1	.	TGTGCCAGCACCCCAGGTGGTGGTATTCGCACTGAAGCTTTCTTT	CASTPGGGIRTEAFF
.	TRBV4-1	TRBJ2-2	TRBD1	TGCGCCAGCAGCATGGACAGGCGCACCGGGGAGCTGTTTTTT	CASSMDRRTGELFF
.	TRBV7-9	TRBJ1-4	.	TGTGCCAGCAGCTTATCGGGGTTTAATGAAAAACTGTTTTTT	CASSLSGFNEKLFF
.	TRBV23-1	TRBJ2-5	TRBD2	TGCGCCAGCAGTCAATCGAGAAGGGGAGGGGAGACCCAGTACTTC	CASSQSRRGGETQYF
.	TRBV19	TRBJ2-6	.	TGTGCCAGTAGAGGGACACACTCTGGGGCCAACGTCCTGACTTTC	CASRGTHSGANVLTF
few	TRBV24-1	TRBJ2-2	.	TGTGCCACCAGTGCCCCCTACACCGGGGAGCTGTTTTTT	CATSAPYTGELFF
.	TRBV6-5	TRBJ1-4	TRBD1	TGTGCCAGCAGGGGGACAGGGGGCATGAATGAAAAACTGTTTTTT	CASRGTGGMNEKLFF